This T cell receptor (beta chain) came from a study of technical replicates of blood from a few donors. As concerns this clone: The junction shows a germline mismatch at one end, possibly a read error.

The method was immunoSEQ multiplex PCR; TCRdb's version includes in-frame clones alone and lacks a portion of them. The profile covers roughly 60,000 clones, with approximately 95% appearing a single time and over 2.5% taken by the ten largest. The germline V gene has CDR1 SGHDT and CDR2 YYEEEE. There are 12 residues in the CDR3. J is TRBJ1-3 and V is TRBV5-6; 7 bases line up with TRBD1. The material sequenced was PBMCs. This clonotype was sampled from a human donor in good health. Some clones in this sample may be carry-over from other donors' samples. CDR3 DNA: TGTGCCAGCAGCAGTATACAGGGGCCCCTCACATTT. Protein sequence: CASSSIQGPLTF.